Below, one T cell receptor beta chain is given with its context. The CDR3 runs 14 residues. V lost 8 bases to trimming and J lost 2 bases; unmatched junction nucleotides: 6. Germline loops: CDR1 SNHLY, CDR2 FYNNEI. The data were taken from a study of control samples from healthy donors and cancer patients. Produced via immunoSEQ multiplex PCR; TCRdb's table is partial and in-frame only. The data hold approximately 81,000 clones, with around 94% observed a single time. The material sequenced was blood. The receptor was derived from a young woman in good health. This rearrangement joins TRBV2 to TRBJ2-1; 7 bases match TRBD1. CDR3 loop: CASRGDSTYNEQFF. The CDR3 coding sequence is TGTGCCAGCCGAGGGGACAGCACCTACAATGAGCAGTTCTTC.